Listed below are T cell receptor beta chains from one sample, sequenced in a study of blood T cell repertoires in COVID-19. Sequencing was performed with immunoSEQ multiplex PCR; in TCRdb, only in-frame clones are kept and a portion is missing. Of fewer than 350,000 clones in the sample, around nine tenths are singletons; the top ten hold around 13%. Material: peripheral blood. The receptors shown here come from a woman in her 70s with COVID-19, enrolled during active disease. CDR3s include the opening cysteine and the closing phenylalanine or tryptophan. A D gene is named only where the DNA matches it firmly. For some rows the clone size is stated as once, few or many, or as a class when expanded; others skip it.

size | J | V | D | DNA | CDR3
- | TRBJ1-3 | TRBV14 | - | TGTGCCAGCAGCCAAAAAAAGGGGAGGCTTTCTGGAAACACCATATATTTT | CASSQKKGRLSGNTIYF
- | TRBJ2-7 | TRBV6-2/TRBV6-3 | TRBD2 | TGTGCCAGCAGTTACCGAGCGGGGGCCCGTACCTACGAGCAGTACTTC | CASSYRAGARTYEQYF
- | TRBJ2-7 | TRBV30 | TRBD1 | TGTGCCTGGTCGACAGGGATCGACTACGAGCAGTACTTC | CAWSTGIDYEQYF
once | TRBJ1-6 | TRBV7-9 | TRBD1 | TGTGCCAGCAGCTCGCAGGGGGCGAATTCACCCCTCCACTTT | CASSSQGANSPLHF
once | TRBJ2-3 | TRBV7-2 | TRBD2 | TGTGCCAGCAATGATTTTCCCCTAGCGGGGGGGCGGATGATAGATACGCAGTATTTT | CASNDFPLAGGRMIDTQYF
- | TRBJ2-7 | TRBV28 | - | TGTGCCAGCAGTACCTTACTAAACAGGGTCACACAATCCTACGAGCAGTACTTC | CASSTLLNRVTQSYEQYF
- | TRBJ1-6 | TRBV9 | - | TGTGCCAGCAGCGTAGGCGGAGGGCCCCTTTCACCCCTCCACTTT | CASSVGGGPLSPLHF
- | TRBJ1-6 | TRBV27 | TRBD1 | TGTGCCAGCAGTATTGGGACAGGGGGTAATTCACCCCTCCACTTT | CASSIGTGGNSPLHF
- | TRBJ2-7 | TRBV6-1 | - | TGTGCCAGCAGTGAGGGGCAGGGAAGAACTTACGAGCAGTACTTC | CASSEGQGRTYEQYF
- | TRBJ1-5 | TRBV28 | - | TGTGCCAGCAGTTTTTCTCCGGGAAACAATCAGCCCCAGCATTTT | CASSFSPGNNQPQHF
- | TRBJ2-1 | TRBV6-5 | - | TGTGCCAGCAGTTACGGCGGGGCCTACAATGAGCAGTTCTTC | CASSYGGAYNEQFF
- | TRBJ1-2 | TRBV5-1 | - | TGCGCCAGCAGCTTGGGGGACTTCACGGCGGGCTACACCTTC | CASSLGDFTAGYTF
- | TRBJ1-3 | TRBV11-2 | - | TGTGCCAGCAGCCTGGTGACAGCTTCTCCCGCTGGAAACACCATATATTTT | CASSLVTASPAGNTIYF
- | TRBJ2-4 | TRBV6-6 | TRBD2 | TGTGCCAGCAGTCCTCGCGGGGGACCTCCAGCCAAAAACATTCAGTACTTC | CASSPRGGPPAKNIQYF